A selection of T cell receptor beta chains follows, all from one sample in a study of cytomegalovirus exposure and HLA in healthy donors. This table comes from immunoSEQ multiplex PCR, and its TCRdb copy is limited to in-frame clones, with some not included. This sample has about 160,000 clones, with 84% found just once. The material sequenced was PBMCs. The origin of the receptors is a man in his thirties or forties in good health and CMV-seronegative. CDR3s include the opening cysteine and the closing phenylalanine or tryptophan. A D gene is named only where the DNA matches it firmly. Not every row has a clone size; where given, it reads once, few, many or a size class.

CDR3 DNA: TGTGCCAGTAGTAGCGGGAGCGTTTACGAGCAGTACTTC
CDR3 protein: CASSSGSVYEQYF
V gene: TRBV19
J gene: TRBJ2-7
D gene: TRBD2
clone size: NA

CDR3 DNA: TGTGCCAGCAGCTTAAAAGCCGGGACTAGCGGACAGTTCTTC
CDR3 protein: CASSLKAGTSGQFF
V gene: TRBV7-3
J gene: TRBJ2-1
D gene: TRBD2
clone size: NA

CDR3 DNA: TGTGCCAGTAGTATTAGGCGGGGAAACTTGAACACTGAAGCTTTCTTT
CDR3 protein: CASSIRRGNLNTEAFF
V gene: TRBV19
J gene: TRBJ1-1
D gene: NA
clone size: NA

CDR3 DNA: TGTGCCACCCTAGCGCTGTTAAGCTCCTACGAGCAGTACTTC
CDR3 protein: CATLALLSSYEQYF
V gene: TRBV2
J gene: TRBJ2-7
D gene: NA
clone size: NA

CDR3 DNA: TGTGCCAGCAGTGCCCTCCTTGGGCAAGAGGGAGATACGCAGTATTTT
CDR3 protein: CASSALLGQEGDTQYF
V gene: TRBV6-1
J gene: TRBJ2-3
D gene: NA
clone size: few

CDR3 DNA: TGTGCCAGCAGTTACAGGGGCTTCGAAGCTTTCTTT
CDR3 protein: CASSYRGFEAFF
V gene: TRBV28
J gene: TRBJ1-1
D gene: TRBD1
clone size: NA

CDR3 DNA: TGTGCCTGGATGTTAGGTAGCGGGAGGGCCTCTACAGATACGCAGTATTTT
CDR3 protein: CAWMLGSGRASTDTQYF
V gene: TRBV30
J gene: TRBJ2-3
D gene: TRBD2
clone size: NA

CDR3 DNA: TGTTCCAGCAGCCCGACAGGACAGCCCCAGCATTTT
CDR3 protein: CSSSPTGQPQHF
V gene: TRBV7-9
J gene: TRBJ1-5
D gene: NA
clone size: NA

CDR3 DNA: TGCGCCAGCAGCTTCAGTGCCGGACAGGCCCGTAATGGAAATGGCTACACCTTC
CDR3 protein: CASSFSAGQARNGNGYTF
V gene: TRBV5-1
J gene: TRBJ1-2
D gene: TRBD1
clone size: few

CDR3 DNA: TGTGCCAGCAGCTTAGGCCCATCTAGCGCCTCCTACAATGAGCAGTTCTTC
CDR3 protein: CASSLGPSSASYNEQFF
V gene: TRBV7-3
J gene: TRBJ2-1
D gene: NA
clone size: NA

CDR3 DNA: TGTGCCAGCCGGACTAGCGGGAGCAATGAGCAGTTCTTC
CDR3 protein: CASRTSGSNEQFF
V gene: TRBV6-5
J gene: TRBJ2-1
D gene: TRBD2
clone size: few

CDR3 DNA: TGCAGCGTTTATGGGGGGGCCCAAAGCTCCTACAATGAGCAGTTCTTC
CDR3 protein: CSVYGGAQSSYNEQFF
V gene: TRBV29-1
J gene: TRBJ2-1
D gene: NA
clone size: once

CDR3 DNA: TGTGCCAGCAGTTTGGGCAGGGATAACTATGGCTACACCTTC
CDR3 protein: CASSLGRDNYGYTF
V gene: TRBV28
J gene: TRBJ1-2
D gene: NA
clone size: NA

CDR3 DNA: TGTGCCAGCAGCGTGGCGGACAGGGGGCCGCAAGAGACCCAGTACTTC
CDR3 protein: CASSVADRGPQETQYF
V gene: TRBV5-4
J gene: TRBJ2-5
D gene: TRBD1
clone size: NA

CDR3 DNA: TGTGCCAGCAGGGTTCAGGGGCAGGAGACCCAGTACTTC
CDR3 protein: CASRVQGQETQYF
V gene: TRBV6-1
J gene: TRBJ2-5
D gene: NA
clone size: once

CDR3 DNA: TGTGCCAGCAGTGAAGATTCTACAGGCACCGAAGCTTTCTTT
CDR3 protein: CASSEDSTGTEAFF
V gene: TRBV2
J gene: TRBJ1-1
D gene: NA
clone size: NA

CDR3 DNA: TGTGCCAGCAGCTTAGCCCCCGGGGAGGGGTCCTACGAGCAGTACTTC
CDR3 protein: CASSLAPGEGSYEQYF
V gene: TRBV7-6
J gene: TRBJ2-7
D gene: TRBD2
clone size: NA

CDR3 DNA: TGTGCCAGCAGCAAGGACAGGGGGTACGAGCAGTACTTC
CDR3 protein: CASSKDRGYEQYF
V gene: TRBV21-1
J gene: TRBJ2-7
D gene: NA
clone size: few

CDR3 DNA: TGTGCCACCTCCACAGGTTCGGGGGGCAACACTGAAGCTTTCTTT
CDR3 protein: CATSTGSGGNTEAFF
V gene: TRBV6-1
J gene: TRBJ1-1
D gene: NA
clone size: NA

CDR3 DNA: TGTGCCAGCAGCTTAAACCCCCTCGGGTTGCAGTACTTC
CDR3 protein: CASSLNPLGLQYF
V gene: TRBV11-3
J gene: TRBJ2-7
D gene: NA
clone size: NA

CDR3 DNA: TGTGCCAGCAGGCGGACTAGGACGGGCGAGCAGTACTTC
CDR3 protein: CASRRTRTGEQYF
V gene: TRBV6-5
J gene: TRBJ2-7
D gene: TRBD2
clone size: NA

CDR3 DNA: TGTGCCAGCAGTCCGGGACAGGGGATTCGCTATGGCTACACCTTC
CDR3 protein: CASSPGQGIRYGYTF
V gene: TRBV27
J gene: TRBJ1-2
D gene: TRBD1
clone size: NA

CDR3 DNA: TGCGCCAGCAGCCAAGTGGACAGGGGGGAGCTATATGGCTACACCTTC
CDR3 protein: CASSQVDRGELYGYTF
V gene: TRBV4-1
J gene: TRBJ1-2
D gene: TRBD1
clone size: once

CDR3 DNA: TGTGCCATCAGTGCCAGACTAGCGGGGCTACAAGAGACCCAGTACTTC
CDR3 protein: CAISARLAGLQETQYF
V gene: TRBV10-3
J gene: TRBJ2-5
D gene: TRBD2
clone size: NA

CDR3 DNA: TGTGCCAGCAGCTTACTGGGGCTTTCGGATACGCAGTATTTT
CDR3 protein: CASSLLGLSDTQYF
V gene: TRBV13
J gene: TRBJ2-3
D gene: NA
clone size: NA

CDR3 DNA: TGTGCCAGCAGCTTTCAGGGGGAAGGCAATCAGCCCCAGCATTTT
CDR3 protein: CASSFQGEGNQPQHF
V gene: TRBV5-6
J gene: TRBJ1-5
D gene: TRBD1
clone size: NA

CDR3 DNA: TGCGCCAGCAGCCAAAGTCTAAGAGTGCGGGGCGGGGAGCTGTTTTTT
CDR3 protein: CASSQSLRVRGGELFF
V gene: TRBV4-3
J gene: TRBJ2-2
D gene: NA
clone size: NA

CDR3 DNA: TGTGCCAGCAGCGAATACAGGACTAGCGGGGGGCTAGGAGATACGCAGTATTTT
CDR3 protein: CASSEYRTSGGLGDTQYF
V gene: TRBV6-1
J gene: TRBJ2-3
D gene: TRBD2
clone size: NA

CDR3 DNA: TGTGCCAGCAGCTCTGACAGGGGCAACACTGAAGCTTTCTTT
CDR3 protein: CASSSDRGNTEAFF
V gene: TRBV11-3
J gene: TRBJ1-1
D gene: TRBD1
clone size: NA

CDR3 DNA: TGTGCCAGCTGTCCCCGGGGACAGGGTAATGAAAAACTGTTTTTT
CDR3 protein: CASCPRGQGNEKLFF
V gene: TRBV2
J gene: TRBJ1-4
D gene: TRBD1
clone size: once

CDR3 DNA: TGTGCCAGCAGACAATACTACAGGGGGCAGGGGGAGCTGTTTTTT
CDR3 protein: CASRQYYRGQGELFF
V gene: TRBV6-5
J gene: TRBJ2-2
D gene: TRBD1
clone size: NA

CDR3 DNA: TGTGCCAGCAGCGTAGACAGTGGGAGGGGGACCCAGTACTTC
CDR3 protein: CASSVDSGRGTQYF
V gene: TRBV9
J gene: TRBJ2-5
D gene: TRBD2
clone size: NA

CDR3 DNA: TGTGCCAGCAGTGGTACGGGAGATATTGAAGCTTTCTTT
CDR3 protein: CASSGTGDIEAFF
V gene: TRBV2
J gene: TRBJ1-1
D gene: NA
clone size: NA

CDR3 DNA: TGTGCCAGTAGTATAGCCTACAATCAGCCCCAGCATTTT
CDR3 protein: CASSIAYNQPQHF
V gene: TRBV19
J gene: TRBJ1-5
D gene: NA
clone size: NA

CDR3 DNA: TGCGCCAGCAGCCAAGTTTACGGGGAGACCCAGTACTTC
CDR3 protein: CASSQVYGETQYF
V gene: TRBV4-3
J gene: TRBJ2-5
D gene: NA
clone size: NA

CDR3 DNA: TGTGCCAGCAGTTTAATTACGGCGGGGGGATACAATGAGCAGTTCTTC
CDR3 protein: CASSLITAGGYNEQFF
V gene: TRBV27
J gene: TRBJ2-1
D gene: TRBD2
clone size: NA

CDR3 DNA: TGTGCCAGCAGCTCCACCCGGGGGGATACGCAGTATTTT
CDR3 protein: CASSSTRGDTQYF
V gene: TRBV7-6
J gene: TRBJ2-3
D gene: NA
clone size: NA

CDR3 DNA: TGTGCCAGCAGATTTCGGGCAGGGCGCGAGAATGAGCAGTTCTTC
CDR3 protein: CASRFRAGRENEQFF
V gene: TRBV7-2
J gene: TRBJ2-1
D gene: NA
clone size: NA

CDR3 DNA: TGTGCCAGCAGGGAGTCTATGGCCCAGCATTTT
CDR3 protein: CASRESMAQHF
V gene: TRBV28
J gene: TRBJ1-5
D gene: NA
clone size: few

CDR3 DNA: TGTGCCAGCAGGAGCGGGGGCGGAGAGACCCAGTACTTC
CDR3 protein: CASRSGGGETQYF
V gene: TRBV28
J gene: TRBJ2-5
D gene: TRBD2
clone size: few

CDR3 DNA: TGTGCCAGCAGCCAAGATGGGACAGGGGGCGCCGGGGAGCTGTTTTTT
CDR3 protein: CASSQDGTGGAGELFF
V gene: TRBV4-2
J gene: TRBJ2-2
D gene: TRBD1
clone size: few